A single T cell receptor beta chain is shown here with its context. Its specificity is not known. The data were taken from a study of T cells after yellow fever vaccination. Template-switching 5'RACE yielded the TCR cDNA; a universal primer site and UMIs were added in the process. TCRdb recomputed calls from the 5' RACE reads with MiXCR, one row per CDR3 protein. The data show some 560,000 distinct CDR3 sequences, around 16% seen once. The CDR3 has 15 amino acids. Trimming shortened V by 0 bases and J by 4 bases, and 10 bases separated the two germline ends. Germline V gene data show CDR1 as SGDLS and CDR2 as YYNGEE. Study conclusions and caveats: Repertoires sorted by FACS could include abundant clonotypes that are contaminants from the bulk population. The study re-detected most primary-vaccination clones after the booster (about 96% CD4, 88% CD8). It was a small share of clonotypes that appeared in both CD4 and CD8 compartments.

The material was PBMCs, obtained about 5 days after the first yellow fever vaccination. The TCR comes from a man aged 18 to 29 who received the YFV17D yellow fever vaccine. The V gene is TRBV9, the J gene TRBJ2-2; D is undetermined. The CDR3 nucleotides read TGTGCCAGCAGCGTAGCTAGTATAAGCACCGGGGAGCTGTTTTTT. Its translation is CASSVASISTGELFF.